This TCR beta chain stems from a study of blood T cell repertoires in COVID-19. Study-level information: Researchers got acute and convalescent COVID-19 samples from the United States, Italy and Spain. Nucleic acid was either cDNA or gDNA, and it came from T cells, B-cell-depleted T cells, or PBMCs.

Authors' analysis steps: Reference gene primers were amplified, and this amplification served to estimate nucleated cell counts. The protocol was immunoSEQ multiplex PCR, while the TCRdb copy is restricted to in-frame clones and leaves out a portion. That table supplies the V and J calls and clone size; D and trimming were determined from the DNA. The sample lists fewer than 150,000 clones, roughly 80% seen once, with around 6.6% in the top ten. V lost 0 bases to trimming and J lost 2 bases, with 10 bases between them. From germline, CDR1 is SGDLS and CDR2 YYNGEE. CDR3 length: 15 amino acids. This clonotype originated in a man between 65 and 85 years old with acute or convalescent COVID-19. Sequencing was done on a sample of peripheral blood. This chain joins TRBV9 and TRBJ2-3; a weak D match, TRBD2 (7 bases). The chain's CDR3 is CASSVERGATDTQYF. DNA of the CDR3: TGTGCCAGCAGCGTAGAACGGGGGGCCACAGATACGCAGTATTTT.